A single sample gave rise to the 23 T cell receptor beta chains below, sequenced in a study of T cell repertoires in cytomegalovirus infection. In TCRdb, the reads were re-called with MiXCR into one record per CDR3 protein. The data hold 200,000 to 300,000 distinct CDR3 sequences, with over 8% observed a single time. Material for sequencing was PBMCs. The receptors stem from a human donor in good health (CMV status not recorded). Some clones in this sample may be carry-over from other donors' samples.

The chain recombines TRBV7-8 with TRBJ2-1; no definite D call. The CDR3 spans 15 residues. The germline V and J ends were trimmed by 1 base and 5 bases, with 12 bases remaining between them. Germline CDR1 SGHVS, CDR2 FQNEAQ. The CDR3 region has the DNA TGTGCCAGCAGCTTAGAGTTTGGCCGAGACAATGAGCAGTTCTTC. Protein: CASSLEFGRDNEQFF.

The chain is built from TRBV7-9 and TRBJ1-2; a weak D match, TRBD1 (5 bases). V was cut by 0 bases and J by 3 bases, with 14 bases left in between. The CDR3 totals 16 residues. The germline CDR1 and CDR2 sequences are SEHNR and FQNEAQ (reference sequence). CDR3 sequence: CASSLAGPPNYYGYTF. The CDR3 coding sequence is TGTGCCAGCAGCTTAGCGGGACCTCCTAATTACTATGGCTACACCTTC.

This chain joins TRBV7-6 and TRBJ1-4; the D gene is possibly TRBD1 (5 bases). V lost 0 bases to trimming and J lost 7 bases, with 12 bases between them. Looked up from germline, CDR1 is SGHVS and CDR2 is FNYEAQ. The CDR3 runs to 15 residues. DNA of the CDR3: TGTGCCAGCAGCTTAGCCGGGGCAGCGGGTGAAAAACTGTTTTTT. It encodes CASSLAGAAGEKLFF.

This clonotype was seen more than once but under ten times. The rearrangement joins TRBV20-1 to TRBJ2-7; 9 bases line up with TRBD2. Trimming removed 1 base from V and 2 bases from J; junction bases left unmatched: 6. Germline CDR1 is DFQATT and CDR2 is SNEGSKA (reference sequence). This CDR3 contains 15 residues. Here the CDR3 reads CSARGASGNPYEQYF. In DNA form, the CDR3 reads TGCAGTGCTAGAGGGGCTAGCGGGAATCCCTACGAGCAGTACTTC.

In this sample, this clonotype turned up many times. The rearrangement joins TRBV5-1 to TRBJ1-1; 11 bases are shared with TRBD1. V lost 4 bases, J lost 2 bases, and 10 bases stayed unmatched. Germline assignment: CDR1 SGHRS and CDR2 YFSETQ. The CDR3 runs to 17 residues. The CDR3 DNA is TGCGCCAGCAGCACCCCGGACAGGGGGCCCCGCAACACTGAAGCTTTCTTT. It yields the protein CASSTPDRGPRNTEAFF.

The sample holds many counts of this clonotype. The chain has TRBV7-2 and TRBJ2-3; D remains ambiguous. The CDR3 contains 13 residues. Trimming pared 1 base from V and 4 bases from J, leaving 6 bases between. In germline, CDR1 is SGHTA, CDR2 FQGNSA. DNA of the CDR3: TGTGCCAGCAGCTTAGTTTGGTCAGATACGCAGTATTTT. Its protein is CASSLVWSDTQYF. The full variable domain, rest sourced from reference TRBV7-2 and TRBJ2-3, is GAGVSQSPSNKVTEKGKDVELRCDPISGHTALYWYRQSLGQGLEFLIYFQGNSAPDKSGLPSDRFSAERTGGSVSTLTIQRTQQEDSAVYLCASSLVWSDTQYFGPGTRLTVL.

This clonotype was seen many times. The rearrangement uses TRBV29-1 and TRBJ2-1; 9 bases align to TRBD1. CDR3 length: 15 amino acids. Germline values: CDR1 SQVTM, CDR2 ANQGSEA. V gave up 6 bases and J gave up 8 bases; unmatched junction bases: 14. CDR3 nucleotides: TGCAGCGTGCCTCAAGGGACAGGGAGCGTTGATGAGCAGTTCTTC. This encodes CSVPQGTGSVDEQFF.

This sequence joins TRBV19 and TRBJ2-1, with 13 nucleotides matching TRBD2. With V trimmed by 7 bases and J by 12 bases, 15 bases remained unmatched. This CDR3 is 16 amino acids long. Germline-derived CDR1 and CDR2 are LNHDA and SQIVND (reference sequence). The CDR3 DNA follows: TGTGCCAGTACCCTATATGGTGGGACTAGCGGGATTGTGCAGTTCTTC. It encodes CASTLYGGTSGIVQFF.

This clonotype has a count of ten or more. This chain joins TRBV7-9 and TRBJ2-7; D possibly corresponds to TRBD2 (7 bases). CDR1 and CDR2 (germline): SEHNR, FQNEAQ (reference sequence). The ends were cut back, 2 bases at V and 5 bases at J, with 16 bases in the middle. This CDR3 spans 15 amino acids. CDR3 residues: CASSLIRGAMDEQYF. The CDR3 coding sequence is TGTGCCAGCAGCTTAATTCGGGGGGCTATGGACGAGCAGTACTTC.

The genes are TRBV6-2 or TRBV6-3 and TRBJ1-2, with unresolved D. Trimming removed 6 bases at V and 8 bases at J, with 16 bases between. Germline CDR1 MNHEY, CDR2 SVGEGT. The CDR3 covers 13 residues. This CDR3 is CASSDRARKGYTF. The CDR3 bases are TGTGCCAGCAGCGACCGGGCAAGGAAGGGCTACACCTTC.

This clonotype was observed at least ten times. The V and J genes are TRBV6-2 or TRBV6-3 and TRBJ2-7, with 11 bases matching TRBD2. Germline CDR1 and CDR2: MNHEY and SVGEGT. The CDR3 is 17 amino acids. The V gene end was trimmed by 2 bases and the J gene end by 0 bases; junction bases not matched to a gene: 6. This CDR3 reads CASSYGLAGGPSYEQYF. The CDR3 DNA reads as TGTGCCAGCAGTTACGGGCTAGCGGGAGGACCCTCCTACGAGCAGTACTTC.

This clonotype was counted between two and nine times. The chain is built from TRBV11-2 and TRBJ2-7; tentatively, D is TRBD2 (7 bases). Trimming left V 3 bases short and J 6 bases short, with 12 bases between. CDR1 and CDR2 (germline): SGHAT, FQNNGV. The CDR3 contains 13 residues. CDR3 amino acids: CASSFGGRSEQYF. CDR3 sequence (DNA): TGTGCCAGCAGCTTCGGGGGGCGTTCCGAGCAGTACTTC.

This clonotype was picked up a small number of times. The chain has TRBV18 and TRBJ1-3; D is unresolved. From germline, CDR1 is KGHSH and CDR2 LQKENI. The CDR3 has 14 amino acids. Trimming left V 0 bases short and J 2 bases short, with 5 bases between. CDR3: CASSPPAAGNTIYF. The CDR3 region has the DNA TGTGCCAGCTCACCACCGGCGGCTGGAAACACCATATATTTT.

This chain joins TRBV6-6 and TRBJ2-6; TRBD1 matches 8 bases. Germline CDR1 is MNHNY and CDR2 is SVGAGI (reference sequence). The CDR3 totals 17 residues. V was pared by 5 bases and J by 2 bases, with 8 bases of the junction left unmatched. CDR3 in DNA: TGTGCCAGCAGTCCTGGGACAGGTGGAGCTGGGGCCAACGTCCTGACTTTC. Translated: CASSPGTGGAGANVLTF.

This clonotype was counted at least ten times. CDR3 sequence reads: CASSLYGTATNIQYF. The CDR3 DNA sequence: TGTGCCAGCAGCTTATACGGGACAGCGACAAACATTCAGTACTTC. The chain links TRBV7-2 to TRBJ2-4, with TRBD1 identical over 7 bases. CDR3 length equals 15 residues. The germline V gene encodes CDR1 SGHTA and CDR2 FQGNSA. The V and J ends lost 2 bases and 6 bases, in that order; junction bases with no gene match: 7.

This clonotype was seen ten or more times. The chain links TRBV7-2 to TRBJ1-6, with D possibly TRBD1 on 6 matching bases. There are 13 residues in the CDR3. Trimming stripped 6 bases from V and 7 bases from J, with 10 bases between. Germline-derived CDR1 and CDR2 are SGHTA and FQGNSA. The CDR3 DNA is TGTGCCAGCAGTAACAGGGCCAATTCACCCCTCCACTTT. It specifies CASSNRANSPLHF.

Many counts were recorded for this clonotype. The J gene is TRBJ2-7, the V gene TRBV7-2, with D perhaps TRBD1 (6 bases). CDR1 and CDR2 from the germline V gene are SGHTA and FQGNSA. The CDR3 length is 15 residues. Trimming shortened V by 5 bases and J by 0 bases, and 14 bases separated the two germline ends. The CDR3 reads CASSLSTQGSYEQYF. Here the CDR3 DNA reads TGTGCCAGCAGCCTCTCTACACAGGGCTCCTACGAGCAGTACTTC.

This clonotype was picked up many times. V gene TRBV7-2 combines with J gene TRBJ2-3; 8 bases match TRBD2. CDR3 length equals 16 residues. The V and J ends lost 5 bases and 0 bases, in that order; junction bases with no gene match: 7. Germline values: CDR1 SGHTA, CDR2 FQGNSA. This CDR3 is CASSPSGGVSTDTQYF. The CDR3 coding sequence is TGTGCCAGCAGCCCATCCGGGGGGGTTAGCACAGATACGCAGTATTTT.

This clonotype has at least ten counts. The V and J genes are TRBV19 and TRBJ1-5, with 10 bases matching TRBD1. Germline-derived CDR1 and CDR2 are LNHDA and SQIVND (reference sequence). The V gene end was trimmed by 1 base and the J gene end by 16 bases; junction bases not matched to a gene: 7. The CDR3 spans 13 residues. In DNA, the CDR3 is TGTGCCAGTAGTATAGGGGGACAGGGGAAGAAACATTTT. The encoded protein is CASSIGGQGKKHF.

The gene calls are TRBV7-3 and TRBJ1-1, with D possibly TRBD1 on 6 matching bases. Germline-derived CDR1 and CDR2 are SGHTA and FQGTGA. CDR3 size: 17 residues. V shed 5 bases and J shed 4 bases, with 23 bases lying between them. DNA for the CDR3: TGTGCCAGCAGCGCCCGGGGGGGGACATCTGTTAGCACTGAAGCTTTCTTT. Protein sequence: CASSARGGTSVSTEAFF.

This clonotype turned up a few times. The CDR3 DNA reads as TGTGCCAGCAGTCTACCGGGACAGGTCCGCCGGGATGGCTACACCTTC. Protein sequence: CASSLPGQVRRDGYTF. The chain is built from TRBV28 and TRBJ1-2, with 8 positions matching TRBD1. V lost 5 bases to trimming and J lost 6 bases; unmatched junction nucleotides: 14. The germline V gene encodes CDR1 MDHEN and CDR2 SYDVKM. CDR3 length: 16 residues.

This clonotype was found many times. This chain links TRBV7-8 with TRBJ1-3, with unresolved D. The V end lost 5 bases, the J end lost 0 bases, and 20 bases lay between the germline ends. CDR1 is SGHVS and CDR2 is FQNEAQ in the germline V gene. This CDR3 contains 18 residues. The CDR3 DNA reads TGTGCCAGCAGCCCCGGATTGGGCAGTTCAAGCTCTGGAAACACCATATATTTT. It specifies CASSPGLGSSSSGNTIYF.

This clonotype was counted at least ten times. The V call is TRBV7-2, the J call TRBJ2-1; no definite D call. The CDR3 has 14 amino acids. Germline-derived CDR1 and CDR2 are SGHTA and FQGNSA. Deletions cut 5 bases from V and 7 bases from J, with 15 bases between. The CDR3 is CASSKAVEANEQFF. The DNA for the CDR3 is TGTGCCAGCAGCAAGGCGGTTGAAGCGAATGAGCAGTTCTTC.